This T cell receptor (beta chain) was retrieved from a study of control samples from healthy donors and cancer patients. Here immunoSEQ multiplex PCR was the method, and the copy in TCRdb shows in-frame clones only, minus some. Among over 110,000 clones, more than 85% were seen once, and the ten largest hold around 10%. The V end lost 2 bases, the J end lost 0 bases, and 12 bases lay between the germline ends. Germline loops: CDR1 SGHRS, CDR2 YFSETQ. The CDR3 spans 16 residues. Sequenced sample: blood. The clonotype originates from a woman in her twenties or thirties in good health. The chain combines TRBV5-1 with TRBJ1-5; TRBD1 might be the D (6 bases). The CDR3 DNA follows: TGCGCCAGCAGCTTAGACGGACAGTTTAGCAATCAGCCCCAGCATTTT. Translated, it gives CASSLDGQFSNQPQHF.